This entry concerns a single T cell receptor beta chain. Its antigen is still unknown. Collection of a 2.5 ml blood sample took place per donor. Following a re-call of the 5' RACE reads, TCRdb has one entry per CDR3 protein and lacks DNA. This sample's clone table lists some 160,000 distinct CDR3 sequences. The sample belongs to a study of monozygotic twins with inflammatory bowel disease. Study-wide findings and caveats: Concordant and discordant twins showed no difference in repertoire similarity, possibly from limited power.

The CDR3 sequence is 17 residues long. The gene calls are TRBV12-3 or TRBV12-4 and TRBJ1-1; checking the TCRdb D call of TRBD1 is not possible without DNA. The source material was blood. The TCR comes from a human donor with ulcerative colitis or Crohn's disease, or a healthy co-twin of an affected twin (not recorded which). CDR3 in amino acids: CASSSPTGGARNTEAFF.